Presented here are 19 T cell receptor beta chains from one specimen sequenced in a study of OX40 agonist ivuxolimab in advanced cancers. The repertoire was sequenced with immunoSEQ multiplex PCR; TCRdb's copy has only in-frame clones and lacks some. The sample shows about 73,000 clones, almost 90% of them seen only once. Here the sequenced sample was CD4+ or CD8+ T cells sorted from blood, taken in a trial of the OX40 agonist ivuxolimab. The receptors here all came from an adult with an advanced solid tumor such as melanoma, head and neck, liver or kidney cancer.

The chain is built from TRBV5-6 and TRBJ1-1, with unresolved D. Germline V gene data show CDR1 as SGHDT and CDR2 as YYEEEE. Trimming cost V 2 bases and J 5 bases, with 13 bases left between them. This CDR3 region has 14 residues. DNA of the CDR3: TGTGCCAGCAGCTTATCGGGATTTGGGACTGAAGCTTTCTTT. This translates into CASSLSGFGTEAFF.

This clone was found once. The chain recombines TRBV2 with TRBJ2-7; TRBD2 matches at 10 bases. This CDR3 has 15 amino acids. Trimming cost V 1 base and J 2 bases; bases outside gene matches: 2. Germline CDR1 SNHLY, CDR2 FYNNEI. CDR3 in amino acids: CASSEELAGPYEQYF. CDR3 bases: TGTGCCAGCAGTGAAGAACTAGCGGGGCCCTACGAGCAGTACTTC.

This clone is a singleton in its sample. V is TRBV7-3 and J is TRBJ2-7; 7 nucleotides line up with TRBD1. Germline V gene data show CDR1 as SGHTA and CDR2 as FQGTGA. The CDR3 is made up of 15 amino acids. J gave up 5 bases and V 1 base, and 8 bases lay outside the gene matches. The chain's CDR3 is CASSLRGGFGHEQYF. In nucleotides, the CDR3 is TGTGCCAGCAGCTTAAGAGGGGGCTTTGGGCACGAGCAGTACTTC. The full variable domain, its missing parts supplied by reference TRBV7-3 and TRBJ2-7, is GAGVSQTPSNKVTEKGKYVELRCDPISGHTALYWYRQSLGQGPEFLIYFQGTGAADDSGLPNDRFFAVRPEGSVSTLKIQRTERGDSAVYLCASSLRGGFGHEQYFGPGTRLTVT.

CDR3 in DNA: TGCGCCAGCAGCTTGGAGGGACAGGGGGGTTACGAGCAGTACTTC. Translating it yields CASSLEGQGGYEQYF. V usage is TRBV5-1 and J usage is TRBJ2-7; 11 bases are shared with TRBD1. The junction had 3 bases not matched to a gene; V was cut back by 0 bases and J by 4 bases. Per the germline V gene, CDR1 is SGHRS and CDR2 is YFSETQ. CDR3 size: 15 residues.

This chain links TRBV18 with TRBJ1-1, with D possibly matching TRBD1 (6 bases). This CDR3 is built from 14 residues. V dropped 4 bases and J dropped 1 base, with 10 bases sitting between them. CDR1 is KGHSH and CDR2 is LQKENI in the germline V gene. CDR3 sequence (DNA): TGTGCCAGCTCACTCAGGACAGAGAACACTGAAGCTTTCTTT. It codes for CASSLRTENTEAFF.

Written as DNA, the CDR3 is TGTGCCAGCAGTGTATGGGGAGGGTCCAGCAATCAGCCCCAGCATTTT. The encoded protein is CASSVWGGSSNQPQHF. This chain joins TRBV2 and TRBJ1-5; D call uncertain. Germline assignment: CDR1 SNHLY and CDR2 FYNNEI. CDR3 length: 16 residues. The ends were cut back, 4 bases at V and 1 base at J, with 14 bases in the middle.

The chain's CDR3 is CASSPPVGEGAANEKLFF. CDR3 sequence (DNA): TGTGCCAGCTCACCACCGGTTGGAGAGGGGGCGGCTAATGAAAAACTGTTTTTT. The V gene is TRBV18, the J gene TRBJ1-4; 7 nucleotides match TRBD1. CDR3 size: 18 residues. Looked up from germline, CDR1 is KGHSH and CDR2 is LQKENI. The V gene end was trimmed by 0 bases and the J gene end by 3 bases; junction bases not matched to a gene: 10.

The chain is built from TRBV30 and TRBJ2-5; D is undetermined. Trimming removed 0 bases from V and 4 bases from J, with 6 bases in between. The CDR3 runs 12 residues. The germline V gene encodes CDR1 GTSNPN and CDR2 SVGIG (reference sequence). The CDR3: CAWSVRLETQYF. In nucleotides, the CDR3 is TGTGCCTGGAGTGTACGTTTAGAGACCCAGTACTTC.

The V call is TRBV4-1, the J call TRBJ1-2, with 11 bases matching TRBD1. Looked up from germline, CDR1 is MGHRA and CDR2 is YSYEKL. The CDR3 runs 15 residues. Unmatched junction bases numbered 6, after V lost 5 bases and J lost 4 bases. CDR3 region: CASSTRTGGLYGYTF. The DNA of the CDR3 is TGCGCCAGCAGCACTCGGACAGGGGGCCTCTATGGCTACACCTTC.

This chain joins TRBV18 and TRBJ2-3; 9 bases fit TRBD1. The V gene end was trimmed by 6 bases and the J gene end by 3 bases; junction bases not matched to a gene: 7. The length of the CDR3 is 15 residues. Germline V gene sequence: CDR1 KGHSH, CDR2 LQKENI. The CDR3 here is CASSPLTGGTDTQYF. CDR3 in DNA: TGTGCCAGCTCGCCTTTGACAGGGGGTACAGATACGCAGTATTTT.

V gene TRBV4-2 combines with J gene TRBJ2-5; D is unclear. This CDR3 has 15 residues. Germline CDR1 and CDR2: LGHNA and YNFKEQ. V lost 1 base and J 5 bases, leaving 14 bases between the germline ends. The CDR3 DNA sequence: TGTGCCAGCAGCCAAGGTTACGGACCGACTGAGACCCAGTACTTC. This codes for CASSQGYGPTETQYF.

This chain links TRBV28 with TRBJ1-6, with unresolved D. Germline CDR1 reads MDHEN; CDR2 reads SYDVKM. The ends were cut back, 2 bases at V and 9 bases at J, with 2 bases in the middle. The CDR3 totals 11 residues. The CDR3, as DNA: TGTGCCAGCAGTTTAGGTTCACCCCTCCACTTT. This translates into CASSLGSPLHF.

V gene TRBV5-4 combines with J gene TRBJ2-1; 10 bases fit TRBD1. The CDR3 contains 15 residues. J was trimmed by 7 bases and V by 4 bases; bases with no gene match: 8. Germline V lookup: CDR1 SGHNT, CDR2 YYREEE (reference sequence). The CDR3 nucleotides read TGTGCCAGCAGCCGACAGGGGGCTAAGAGAAATGAGCAGTTCTTC. Translated, it gives CASSRQGAKRNEQFF.

This chain links TRBV11-1 with TRBJ2-7; possibly TRBD1 for D (7 bases). V was shortened by 0 bases and J by 6 bases, with 18 bases between the two germline ends. CDR3 length: 16 amino acids. CDR1 is SGHAT, CDR2 FQDESV, per germline (reference sequence). The CDR3 DNA sequence: TGTGCCAGCAGCTTAGCGAGGGGGGACAGACACACCGAGCAGTACTTC. This sequence encodes CASSLARGDRHTEQYF.

This clone has only a few counts. The chain carries TRBV30 and TRBJ1-4; no clear D gene. Trimming removed 0 bases at V and 3 bases at J, with 5 bases between. Germline CDR1 reads GTSNPN; CDR2 reads SVGIG (reference sequence). CDR3 length: 13 residues. Here the CDR3 DNA reads TGTGCCTGGAGTGTGCAGGCTAATGAAAAACTGTTTTTT. This translates into CAWSVQANEKLFF.

The chain employs TRBV5-4 and TRBJ2-2; D unresolved. The CDR3 loop spans 14 amino acids. Germline values: CDR1 SGHNT, CDR2 YYREEE (reference sequence). V gave up 2 bases and J gave up 1 base, with 6 bases separating them. CDR3: CASSFVQNTGELFF. As DNA, the CDR3 is TGTGCCAGCAGCTTTGTACAGAACACCGGGGAGCTGTTTTTT.

The CDR3 region has the DNA TGTGCCAGCAGCTTGGAAACGACTAGGCGGTACAATGAGCAGTTCTTC. Amino acids: CASSLETTRRYNEQFF. This chain links TRBV5-5 with TRBJ2-1; D possibly corresponds to TRBD2 (6 bases). V was pared by 0 bases and J by 4 bases, with 14 bases between. Germline values: CDR1 SGHKS, CDR2 YYEKEE (reference sequence). The CDR3 length is 16 residues.

The chain uses TRBV19 and TRBJ1-5, with 7 bases aligning to TRBD1. Germline values: CDR1 LNHDA, CDR2 SQIVND (reference sequence). Trimming at V came to 7 bases and at J to 4 bases, leaving 7 bases not matched to a gene. The length of the CDR3 is 14 residues. CDR3 DNA: TGTGCCAGTAAGGAGACAGGGTTAAATCAGCCCCAGCATTTT. Its protein is CASKETGLNQPQHF.

The chain recombines TRBV5-4 with TRBJ1-5, with D perhaps matching TRBD1 (6 bases). V was trimmed by 2 bases and J by 2 bases, leaving 17 bases between them. This CDR3 spans 17 amino acids. Germline V gives CDR1 SGHNT, CDR2 YYREEE (reference sequence). CDR3 sequence: CASSLRGGGDGNQPQHF. CDR3 nucleotide sequence: TGTGCCAGCAGCTTACGAGGGGGAGGAGATGGCAATCAGCCCCAGCATTTT.